A selection of T cell receptor beta chains follows, all from one sample in a study of cytomegalovirus exposure and HLA in healthy donors. Sequencing was performed with immunoSEQ multiplex PCR; in TCRdb, only in-frame clones are kept and a portion is missing. The table has fewer than 250,000 clones, about four fifths seen once. Sequences were obtained from PBMCs. The receptors derive from a man aged 25-40 years in good health and CMV-seronegative. Each CDR3 is given with its conserved first and last residue. The order of the fields is clone size, J gene, V gene, D gene, CDR3 DNA, CDR3 protein. D genes are given only for firm matches. Part of the rows lack a size; the others show once, few, many or a class for expanded clones.

.	TRBJ2-1	TRBV7-9	TRBD2	TGTGCCAGCAGTCCCGCGGGGGGTGGGGCCTACAATGAGCAGTTCTTC	CASSPAGGGAYNEQFF
.	TRBJ2-5	TRBV9	TRBD1	TGTGCCAGCAGCCTTAAGGGGGCACAAGAGACCCAGTACTTC	CASSLKGAQETQYF
.	TRBJ2-3	TRBV9	TRBD1	TGTGCCAGCAGCCCAAGGACAGGGATCACAGATACGCAGTATTTT	CASSPRTGITDTQYF
.	TRBJ2-7	TRBV5-1	TRBD1	TGCGCCAGCAGCTTGGTTCCGACAGGGGGTCCATACGAGCAGTACTTC	CASSLVPTGGPYEQYF
.	TRBJ1-3	TRBV6-5	.	TGTGCCAGCACTCCCAGTTGGAGTGACGGAAACACCATATATTTT	CASTPSWSDGNTIYF
.	TRBJ2-1	TRBV7-3	.	TGTGCCAGCAGCCCGAAACGGGTTCAGGGAAAAGGTAATGAGCAGTTCTTC	CASSPKRVQGKGNEQFF
.	TRBJ1-2	TRBV4-3	TRBD1	TGCGCCAGCAGCCAAGAGGGACAGGGGGCTTATGGCTACACCTTC	CASSQEGQGAYGYTF
.	TRBJ2-3	TRBV7-3	TRBD1	TGTGCCAGCAGCCCCCGAGGGGACAGGTACACAGATACGCAGTATTTT	CASSPRGDRYTDTQYF
.	TRBJ2-7	TRBV4-1	TRBD1	TGCGCCAGCAGCCGAGTCCAGGGGGACTACGAGCAGTACTTC	CASSRVQGDYEQYF
.	TRBJ1-6	TRBV7-2	.	TGTGCCAGCAGACCACAGTTTAGCTCCTATAATTCACCCCTCCACTTT	CASRPQFSSYNSPLHF
.	TRBJ2-7	TRBV6-1	.	TGTGCCAGCAGTTTTTGGCAGGGGCCGGACGAGCAGTACTTC	CASSFWQGPDEQYF
.	TRBJ1-6	TRBV6-1	.	TGTGCCAGCAGTGAATGGGCAGGGTCAAATTCACCCCTCCACTTT	CASSEWAGSNSPLHF
.	TRBJ1-5	TRBV6-1	.	TGTGCCAGCCTCCCGGGTCTCAATCAGCCCCAGCATTTT	CASLPGLNQPQHF
.	TRBJ1-4	TRBV2	.	TGTGCCAGGTCGGGTCTTAATGAAAAACTGTTTTTT	CARSGLNEKLFF
.	TRBJ2-7	TRBV4-3	TRBD1	TGCGCCAGCAGCCAAGCCTCAGGGGGCAGGAACGAGCAGTACTTC	CASSQASGGRNEQYF
.	TRBJ2-2	TRBV18	TRBD2	TGTGCCAGCTCCCCCAAAGCGGGGGGAGCTGGGGAGCTGTTTTTT	CASSPKAGGAGELFF
.	TRBJ1-1	TRBV5-1	.	TGCGCCAGCAGCTTGGCGGGGATGCCCACTGAAGCTTTCTTT	CASSLAGMPTEAFF
.	TRBJ2-7	TRBV2	TRBD2	TGTGCCAGCAGTGACGGGGGGGTACGGGCCTACGAGCAGTACTTC	CASSDGGVRAYEQYF
once	TRBJ2-5	TRBV6-1	.	TGTGCCAGCACCCAGGGAATGCGAGAGACCCAGTACTTC	CASTQGMRETQYF
few	TRBJ1-5	TRBV27	TRBD1	TGTGCCAGTGGGGGGGACAGGGGGCATCAGCCCCAGCATTTT	CASGGDRGHQPQHF
few	TRBJ2-1	TRBV9	.	TGTGCCAGCAGCGTTGAGGACTTCTACAATGAGCAGTTCTTC	CASSVEDFYNEQFF
.	TRBJ2-7	TRBV14	.	TGTGCCAGCAGCCAAGAACATACAGGATCCTACGAGCAGTACTTC	CASSQEHTGSYEQYF
once	TRBJ1-3	TRBV9	.	TGTGCCAGCAACTCCGGGAGGAGCTCTGGAAACACCATATATTTT	CASNSGRSSGNTIYF
.	TRBJ2-1	TRBV5-1	TRBD2	TGCGCCAGCAGCTTGGAAGGGACTAGCGGGGGGTACAATGAGCAGTTCTTC	CASSLEGTSGGYNEQFF
few	TRBJ2-3	TRBV5-4	TRBD2	TGTGCCAGCAGCTTGGCCCCAGGGTCCTTAGCGGGTGATGATACGCAGTATTTT	CASSLAPGSLAGDDTQYF
.	TRBJ1-3	TRBV7-9	TRBD1	TGTGCCAGCAGCCATCGACAGGGGACCGGAAACACCATATATTTT	CASSHRQGTGNTIYF
.	TRBJ2-3	TRBV28	TRBD1	TGTGCCAGCAGTTTCCGGGACAGGTTATGTTGCACAGATACGCAGTATTTT	CASSFRDRLCCTDTQYF
.	TRBJ1-5	TRBV7-9	TRBD1	TGTGCCAGCAGGGTAGGGGGCATCCTGACCCAGCATTTT	CASRVGGILTQHF
.	TRBJ2-3	TRBV6-6	TRBD2	TGTGCCAGCACCGTTGGGACTAGCGGGGCCCCAAATACGCAGTATTTT	CASTVGTSGAPNTQYF
.	TRBJ2-3	TRBV15	TRBD2	TGTGCCACCAGCAGAGATAGCCAGCGGGGGTTAGATACGCAGTATTTT	CATSRDSQRGLDTQYF
.	TRBJ1-6	TRBV28	.	TGTGCCAGCAGAGAGCGGGGGCGTAATTCACCCCTCCACTTT	CASRERGRNSPLHF
.	TRBJ2-1	TRBV6-1	.	TGTGCCACCCCGTCATCCCCGCCATCTAGGGGTGAGACATTCTTC	CATPSSPPSRGETFF
.	TRBJ2-1	TRBV7-2	.	TGTGCCAGCAGCACAAACAGAGGGAAGCAGTTCTTC	CASSTNRGKQFF
.	TRBJ1-3	TRBV19	.	TGTGCCAGTAGTATACCAGGGTGGTCCGGAAACACCATATATTTT	CASSIPGWSGNTIYF
.	TRBJ1-6	TRBV6-1	TRBD1	TGTGCCAGCAGGATGACAGGGGATAATTCACCCCTCCACTTT	CASRMTGDNSPLHF
once	TRBJ1-1	TRBV7-9	.	TGTTCCAGCAGCAAAGAGGGAGTTGAAGCTTTCTTT	CSSSKEGVEAFF
.	TRBJ1-6	TRBV7-9	TRBD1	TGTGCCAGCAGCCCCGGGACAGAGTTTAATTCACCCCTCCACTTT	CASSPGTEFNSPLHF
.	TRBJ1-6	TRBV27	.	TGTGCCAGCAGTTTTCTAACGAGGAGCTCCTATAATTCACCCCTCCACTTT	CASSFLTRSSYNSPLHF
.	TRBJ2-6	TRBV2	TRBD1	TGTGCCAGCAGTGAAGGGGAGACAGGGGTACCTGGGGCCAACGTCCTGACTTTC	CASSEGETGVPGANVLTF
.	TRBJ1-5	TRBV5-8	.	TGTGCCAGCAGCTGGGACATTTTAGGCCAGCCCCAGCATTTT	CASSWDILGQPQHF
.	TRBJ1-1	TRBV7-2	TRBD1	TGTGCCAGCAGCCGGACAGGGGGTGCTGAAGCTTTCTTT	CASSRTGGAEAFF
.	TRBJ2-5	TRBV27	.	TGTGCCAGCAGTGCTGGGACACCCCTCCAAGAGACCCAGTACTTC	CASSAGTPLQETQYF